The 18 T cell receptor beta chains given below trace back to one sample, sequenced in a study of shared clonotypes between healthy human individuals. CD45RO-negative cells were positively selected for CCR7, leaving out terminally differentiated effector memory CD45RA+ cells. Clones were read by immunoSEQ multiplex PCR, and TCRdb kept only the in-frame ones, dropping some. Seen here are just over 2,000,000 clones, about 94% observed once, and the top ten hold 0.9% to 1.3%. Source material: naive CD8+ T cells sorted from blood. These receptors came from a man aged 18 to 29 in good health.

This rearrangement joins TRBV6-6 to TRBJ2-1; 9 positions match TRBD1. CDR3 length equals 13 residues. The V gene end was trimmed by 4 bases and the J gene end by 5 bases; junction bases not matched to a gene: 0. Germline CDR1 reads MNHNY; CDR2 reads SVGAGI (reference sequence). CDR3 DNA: TGTGCCAGCAGTTGGACAGGGGACAATGAGCAGTTCTTC. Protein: CASSWTGDNEQFF.

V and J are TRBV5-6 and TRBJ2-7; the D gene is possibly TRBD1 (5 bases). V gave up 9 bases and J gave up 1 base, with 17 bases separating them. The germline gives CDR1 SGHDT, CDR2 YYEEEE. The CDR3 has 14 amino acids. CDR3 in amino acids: CATASGLISYEQYF. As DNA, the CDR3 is TGTGCCACTGCTTCAGGGCTTATATCCTACGAGCAGTACTTC.

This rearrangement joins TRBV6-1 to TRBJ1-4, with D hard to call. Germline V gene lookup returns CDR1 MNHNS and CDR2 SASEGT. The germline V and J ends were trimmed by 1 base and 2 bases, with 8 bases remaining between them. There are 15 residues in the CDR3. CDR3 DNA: TGTGCCAGCAGTGAAGTTGGGTTGACTAATGAAAAACTGTTTTTT. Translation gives CASSEVGLTNEKLFF.

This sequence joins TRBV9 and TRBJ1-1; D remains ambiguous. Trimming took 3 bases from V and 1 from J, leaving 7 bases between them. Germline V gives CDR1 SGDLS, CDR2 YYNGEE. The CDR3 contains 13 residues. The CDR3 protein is CASSGFQNTEAFF. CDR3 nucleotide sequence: TGTGCCAGCAGCGGCTTCCAGAACACTGAAGCTTTCTTT. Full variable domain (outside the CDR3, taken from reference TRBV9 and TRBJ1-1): DSGVTQTPKHLITATGQRVTLRCSPRSGDLSVYWYQQSLDQGLQFLIQYYNGEERAKGNILERFSAQQFPDLHSELNLSSLELGDSALYFCASSGFQNTEAFFGQGTRLTVV.

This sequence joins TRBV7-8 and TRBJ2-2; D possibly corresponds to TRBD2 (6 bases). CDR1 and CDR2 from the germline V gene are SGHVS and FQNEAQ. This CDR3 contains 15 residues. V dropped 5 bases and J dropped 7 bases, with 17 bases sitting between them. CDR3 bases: TGTGCCAGCAGCCCCCCACCCGGGGGTAACGGGGAGCTGTTTTTT. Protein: CASSPPPGGNGELFF.

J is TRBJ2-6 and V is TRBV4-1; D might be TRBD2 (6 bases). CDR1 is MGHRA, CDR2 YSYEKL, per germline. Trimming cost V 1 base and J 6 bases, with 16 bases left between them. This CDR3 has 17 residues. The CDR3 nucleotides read TGCGCCAGCAGCCAAGGGGGAGGCGGGGAAGAGGCCAACGTCCTGACTTTC. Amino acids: CASSQGGGGEEANVLTF.

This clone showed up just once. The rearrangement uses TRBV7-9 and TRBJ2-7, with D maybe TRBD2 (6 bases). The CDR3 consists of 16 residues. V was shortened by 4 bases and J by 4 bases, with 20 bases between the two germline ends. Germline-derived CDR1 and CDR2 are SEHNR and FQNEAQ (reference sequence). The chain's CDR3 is CASSSPGGNRGYEQYF. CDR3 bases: TGTGCCAGCAGCTCGCCCGGGGGTAATAGAGGTTACGAGCAGTACTTC.

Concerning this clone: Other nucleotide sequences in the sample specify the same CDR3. DNA of the CDR3: TGCGCCAGCAGCCAAGATCGGGCGAACACTGAAGCTTTCTTT. Residues: CASSQDRANTEAFF. V gene TRBV4-1 combines with J gene TRBJ1-1; D remains unclear. Germline V gives CDR1 MGHRA, CDR2 YSYEKL. The CDR3 length is 14 residues. Trimming removed 0 bases at V and 1 base at J, with 6 bases between.

The CDR3 DNA reads as TGTGCCAGCAGCCGCCTATGGGATTTGAACACTGAAGCTTTCTTT. Encoded protein: CASSRLWDLNTEAFF. The chain combines TRBV6-6 with TRBJ1-1; D uncertain. In germline, CDR1 is MNHNY, CDR2 SVGAGI (reference sequence). The CDR3 loop spans 15 amino acids. The V and J ends lost 6 bases and 0 bases respectively, with 14 bases between them.

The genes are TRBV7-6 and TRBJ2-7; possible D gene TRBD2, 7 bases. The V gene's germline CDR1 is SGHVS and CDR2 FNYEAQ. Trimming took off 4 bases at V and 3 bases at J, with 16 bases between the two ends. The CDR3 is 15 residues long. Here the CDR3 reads CASSWGAGVGYEQYF. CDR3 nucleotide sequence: TGTGCCAGCAGCTGGGGGGCGGGAGTGGGCTACGAGCAGTACTTC.

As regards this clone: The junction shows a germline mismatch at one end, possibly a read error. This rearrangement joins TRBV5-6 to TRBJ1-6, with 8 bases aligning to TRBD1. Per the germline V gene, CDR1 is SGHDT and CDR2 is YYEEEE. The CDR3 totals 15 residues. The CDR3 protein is CASSQTGTGDSPLHF. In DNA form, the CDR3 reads TGTGCCAGCAGCCAGACCGGGACAGGTGATTCGCCCCTCCACTTT.

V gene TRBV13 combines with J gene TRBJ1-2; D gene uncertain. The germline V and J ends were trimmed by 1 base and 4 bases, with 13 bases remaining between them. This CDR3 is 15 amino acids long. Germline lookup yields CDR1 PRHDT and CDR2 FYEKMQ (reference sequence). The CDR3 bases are TGTGCCAGCAGCTTAGCGTTGAATGCCGGCTATGGCTACACCTTC. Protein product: CASSLALNAGYGYTF.

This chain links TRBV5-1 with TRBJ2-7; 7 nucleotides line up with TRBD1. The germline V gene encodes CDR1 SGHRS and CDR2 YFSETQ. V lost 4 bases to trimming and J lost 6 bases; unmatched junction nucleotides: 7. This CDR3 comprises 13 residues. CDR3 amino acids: CASSPIAGGEQYF. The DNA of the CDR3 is TGCGCCAGCAGCCCAATAGCAGGGGGCGAGCAGTACTTC.

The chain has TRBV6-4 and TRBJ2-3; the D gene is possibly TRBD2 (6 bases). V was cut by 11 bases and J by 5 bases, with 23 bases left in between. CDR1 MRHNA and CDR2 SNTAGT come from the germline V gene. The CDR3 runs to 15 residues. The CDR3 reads CAPNGAGRTGDTQYF. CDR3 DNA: TGTGCCCCTAACGGCGCGGGACGAACGGGAGATACGCAGTATTTT.

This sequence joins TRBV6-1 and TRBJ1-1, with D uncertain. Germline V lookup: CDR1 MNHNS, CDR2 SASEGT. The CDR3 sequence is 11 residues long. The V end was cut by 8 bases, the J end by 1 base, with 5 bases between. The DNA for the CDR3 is TGTGCCAGCGTAAGGAACACTGAAGCTTTCTTT. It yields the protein CASVRNTEAFF.

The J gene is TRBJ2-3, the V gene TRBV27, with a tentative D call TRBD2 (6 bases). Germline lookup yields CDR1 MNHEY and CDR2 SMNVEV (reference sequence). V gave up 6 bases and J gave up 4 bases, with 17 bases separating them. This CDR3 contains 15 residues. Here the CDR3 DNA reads TGTGCCAGCAGCCCCTGGCAGGGAGGATCAGATACGCAGTATTTT. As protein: CASSPWQGGSDTQYF.

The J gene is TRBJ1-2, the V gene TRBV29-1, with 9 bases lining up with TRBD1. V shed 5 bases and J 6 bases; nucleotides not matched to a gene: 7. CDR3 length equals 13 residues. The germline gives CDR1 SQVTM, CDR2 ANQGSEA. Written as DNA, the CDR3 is TGCAGCGTTTATACAGGGGGCTGGCATGGCTACACCTTC. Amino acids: CSVYTGGWHGYTF. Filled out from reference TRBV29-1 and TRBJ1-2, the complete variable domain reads SAVISQKPSRDICQRGTSLTIQCQVDSQVTMMFWYRQQPGQSLTLIATANQGSEATYESGFVIDKFPISRPNLTFSTLTVSNMSPEDSSIYLCSVYTGGWHGYTFGSGTRLTVV.

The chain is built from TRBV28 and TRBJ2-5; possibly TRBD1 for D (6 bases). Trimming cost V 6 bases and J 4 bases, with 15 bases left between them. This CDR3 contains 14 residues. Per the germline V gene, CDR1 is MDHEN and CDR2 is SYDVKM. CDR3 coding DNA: TGTGCCAGCAGCCAGGGGCCGGGAAGAGAGACCCAGTACTTC. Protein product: CASSQGPGRETQYF.